The next 11 T cell receptor beta chains were all read from a single sample in a study of blood T cell repertoires in COVID-19. Data came from immunoSEQ multiplex PCR; TCRdb stores just in-frame clones and leaves some out. The sample contains about 670,000 clones, 70% to 90% of which appear only once. Sequencing input: peripheral blood. All receptors derive from a woman younger than 30 with acute or convalescent COVID-19.

The chain joins TRBV7-6 to TRBJ2-7, with a weak D call TRBD2 (5 bases). V lost 1 base and J lost 3, with 13 bases in between. The length of the CDR3 is 15 residues. Germline V lookup: CDR1 SGHVS, CDR2 FNYEAQ. CDR3 bases: TGTGCCAGCAGCTTAGGAGACTACCGCAGCTACGAGCAGTACTTC. Amino acids: CASSLGDYRSYEQYF.

In this sample, this clone turned up a few times. The V call is TRBV24-1, the J call TRBJ1-1; maybe TRBD1 (5 bases). V dropped 5 bases and J dropped 7 bases, with 10 bases sitting between them. From germline, CDR1 is KGHDR and CDR2 SFDVKD. The CDR3 contains 12 residues. The DNA of the CDR3 is TGTGCCACCAGTGGGGGCTTTGGTGAAGCTTTCTTT. Translating it yields CATSGGFGEAFF.

The chain carries TRBV18 and TRBJ2-5; 13 nucleotides align to TRBD2. With V trimmed by 2 bases and J by 3 bases, 6 bases remained unmatched. The CDR3 runs 17 residues. CDR1 and CDR2 from the germline V gene are KGHSH and LQKENI. CDR3 nucleotide sequence: TGTGCCAGCTCACCATACCTCGGGACTAGCGGGGAAGAGACCCAGTACTTC. The encoded protein is CASSPYLGTSGEETQYF.

About this clone: Other DNA sequences of this sample code for an identical CDR3. The rearrangement uses TRBV24-1 and TRBJ2-7; perhaps TRBD1 as D (7 bases). The V end was cut by 4 bases, the J end by 4 bases, with 13 bases between. The germline V gene has CDR1 KGHDR and CDR2 SFDVKD. This CDR3 has 14 residues. CDR3 region: CATSDAGQSYEQYF. The CDR3 region has the DNA TGTGCCACCAGTGACGCGGGACAGTCATACGAGCAGTACTTC.

The chain employs TRBV4-1 and TRBJ2-1, with 11 bases identical to TRBD2. Germline V gene data show CDR1 as MGHRA and CDR2 as YSYEKL. This CDR3 spans 18 amino acids. Unmatched junction bases numbered 12, after V lost 2 bases and J lost 6 bases. This CDR3 is CASSQSRLAGSPSNEQFF. As DNA, the CDR3 is TGCGCCAGCAGCCAATCAAGACTAGCGGGGTCCCCTAGCAATGAGCAGTTCTTC.

V is TRBV6-5 and J is TRBJ1-2; tentatively, D is TRBD1 (5 bases). Trimming left V 6 bases short and J 5 bases short, with 13 bases between. CDR1 is MNHEY and CDR2 is SVGAGI in the germline V gene. The CDR3 is 13 amino acids. CDR3 sequence (DNA): TGTGCCAGCAGGCAGGGATTGGAGTATGGCTACACCTTC. This translates into CASRQGLEYGYTF.

The chain is built from TRBV12-3 or TRBV12-4 and TRBJ1-3; 9 bases are a match to TRBD1. V shed 9 bases and J 7 bases; nucleotides not matched to a gene: 7. This CDR3 spans 13 amino acids. CDR3 region: CASLQGAENTIYF. CDR3 DNA sequence: TGTGCCAGTCTACAGGGGGCTGAGAACACCATATATTTT.

The genes are TRBV25-1 and TRBJ1-1; TRBD1 might be the D (6 bases). V was shortened by 5 bases and J by 1 base, with 17 bases between the two germline ends. The CDR3 spans 16 residues. Germline CDR1 reads MGHDK; CDR2 reads SYGVNS. CDR3 coding DNA: TGTGCCAGCAGTCCTTCGGGGGGGCGAGGGAACACTGAAGCTTTCTTT. Translating it yields CASSPSGGRGNTEAFF.

Concerning this clone: Mismatch with germline at one junction end may stem from a read error. The CDR3: CASSQSGGGLWYEQYF. CDR3 coding DNA: TGCGCCAGCAGCCAATCAGGGGGGGGGCTTTGGTACGAGCAGTACTTC. The V and J genes are TRBV23-1 and TRBJ2-7; D is tentatively TRBD1 or TRBD2 (7 bases each). TRBV23-1 is an ORF, with its function uncertain. The length of the CDR3 is 16 residues.

The CDR3: CASSAEWSYNSPLHF. Written as DNA, the CDR3 is TGTGCCAGCTCAGCAGAATGGTCCTATAATTCACCCCTCCACTTT. The rearrangement joins TRBV18 to TRBJ1-6; D is unclear. V was trimmed by 5 bases and J by 1 base, leaving 9 bases between them. Germline CDR1 reads KGHSH; CDR2 reads LQKENI. The CDR3 has 15 amino acids.

The chain joins TRBV24-1 to TRBJ1-1; 10 positions match TRBD1. This CDR3 is 16 amino acids long. J was trimmed by 2 bases and V by 5 bases; bases with no gene match: 7. CDR1 and CDR2 (germline): KGHDR, SFDVKD. DNA for the CDR3: TGTGCCACCAGTGCCGACAGGGGGCGTTTTAACACTGAAGCTTTCTTT. The encoded protein is CATSADRGRFNTEAFF.